The 9 T cell receptor beta chains below were found in one sample sequenced in a study of cytomegalovirus exposure and HLA in healthy donors. Sequenced by immunoSEQ multiplex PCR; TCRdb stores in-frame clones only, minus some. The sample has about 160,000 clones; around nine tenths are singletons. The source material was PBMCs. These receptors all come from a woman between 18 and 30 years old in good health and CMV-seropositive.

This chain uses TRBV4-1 with TRBJ2-5, with 9 nucleotides matching TRBD1. The germline V gene has CDR1 MGHRA and CDR2 YSYEKL. The ends lost 4 bases at V and 4 bases at J; junction bases unmatched: 4. This CDR3 comprises 14 residues. This chain's CDR3 is CASSRTGARETQYF. CDR3 in DNA: TGCGCCAGCAGCCGGACAGGGGCGCGAGAGACCCAGTACTTC.

The rearrangement uses TRBV6-6 and TRBJ2-5; D gene unclear. The germline V and J ends were trimmed by 6 bases and 5 bases, with 10 bases remaining between them. The CDR3 covers 12 residues. Germline loops: CDR1 MNHNY, CDR2 SVGAGI (reference sequence). CDR3 loop: CASRTTLETQYF. The CDR3 DNA reads TGTGCCAGCAGAACGACTCTCGAGACCCAGTACTTC.

The chain carries TRBV30 and TRBJ2-7; 7 bases are shared with TRBD2. This CDR3 comprises 12 residues. V lost 4 bases to trimming and J lost 4 bases; unmatched junction nucleotides: 4. Germline V gene data show CDR1 as GTSNPN and CDR2 as SVGIG (reference sequence). CDR3 region: CAWTSGTYEQYF. CDR3 DNA sequence: TGTGCCTGGACTAGCGGAACATACGAGCAGTACTTC.

V usage is TRBV6-4 and J usage is TRBJ1-5, with D uncertain. Germline V gene data show CDR1 as MRHNA and CDR2 as SNTAGT. The CDR3 contains 13 residues. V shed 6 bases and J shed 3 bases, with 9 bases lying between them. CDR3 protein: CASSDKPNQPQHF. The CDR3 coding sequence is TGTGCCAGCAGCGACAAGCCCAATCAGCCCCAGCATTTT.

This chain links TRBV5-1 with TRBJ2-5; TRBD2 matches 11 bases. The CDR3 consists of 15 residues. Looked up from germline, CDR1 is SGHRS and CDR2 is YFSETQ. V lost 2 bases, J lost 6 bases, and 6 bases stayed unmatched. The CDR3 sequence: CASSLGTSGSQTQYF. Written as DNA, the CDR3 is TGCGCCAGCAGCTTAGGAACTAGCGGGAGCCAGACCCAGTACTTC. Supplemented by reference TRBV5-1 and TRBJ2-5, the full variable domain reads KAGVTQTPRYLIKTRGQQVTLSCSPISGHRSVSWYQQTPGQGLQFLFEYFSETQRNKGNFPGRFSGRQFSNSRSEMNVSTLELGDSALYLCASSLGTSGSQTQYFGPGTRLLVL.

The chain uses TRBV21-1 and TRBJ2-7; the table's TRBD1 call for D was not verified on the DNA. TRBV21-1 is noted as a pseudogene. The length of the CDR3 is 15 residues. CDR3 in DNA: TGTGCCAGCAGCAAAGTAGACAGGGGCGACTACGAGCAGTACTTC. Protein product: CASSKVDRGDYEQYF.

The chain links TRBV9 to TRBJ2-5; tentative D call: TRBD2 (6 bases). The CDR3 covers 16 residues. In germline, CDR1 is SGDLS, CDR2 YYNGEE. The V gene lost 0 bases and the J gene lost 2 bases, with 14 bases spanning the gap. The CDR3 sequence is CASSVAPSALQETQYF. The CDR3 nucleotides are TGTGCCAGCAGCGTAGCTCCTAGCGCCTTACAAGAGACCCAGTACTTC. The whole variable domain, remainder taken from reference TRBV9 and TRBJ2-5, is DSGVTQTPKHLITATGQRVTLRCSPRSGDLSVYWYQQSLDQGLQFLIQYYNGEERAKGNILERFSAQQFPDLHSELNLSSLELGDSALYFCASSVAPSALQETQYFGPGTRLLVL.

In its sample, this clone was seen once. The chain employs TRBV19 and TRBJ1-1; no definite D call. V lost 2 bases and J 4 bases, leaving 8 bases between the germline ends. The CDR3 has 13 amino acids. The germline V gene has CDR1 LNHDA and CDR2 SQIVND (reference sequence). The CDR3 coding sequence is TGTGCCAGTAGTATAATTCGCGGCACTGAAGCTTTCTTT. This sequence encodes CASSIIRGTEAFF.

The chain links TRBV28 to TRBJ1-3; D call uncertain. Germline V gene data show CDR1 as MDHEN and CDR2 as SYDVKM. The CDR3 runs 12 residues. Trimming took 5 bases from V and 7 from J, leaving 9 bases between them. The CDR3 DNA reads TGTGCCAGCAGTCCCAACCGGAACACCATATATTTT. It encodes CASSPNRNTIYF.